The 23 T cell receptor beta chains presented below share a single source sample, sequenced in a study of CD8 T cells in Susac syndrome. Random hexamers were used to reverse transcribe the RNA input (about 0.5 to 1 ug). MiXCR was run by TCRdb on the immunoSEQ multiplex PCR reads, yielding one entry per CDR3 protein. The sample includes about 300,000 distinct CDR3 sequences, about 90% of them seen just once. The sequenced sample was CD4+ T cells from PBMCs. These receptors came from a human donor with multiple sclerosis.

The genes are TRBV11-1 and TRBJ2-7; D possibly uses TRBD1 or TRBD2 (5 bases each). Trimming pared 5 bases from V and 0 bases from J, leaving 23 bases between. Germline CDR1 is SGHAT and CDR2 is FQDESV (reference sequence). This CDR3 region has 18 residues. CDR3 region: CASSPFPRNFGASYEQYF. The CDR3, as DNA: TGTGCCAGCAGCCCTTTTCCCCGCAATTTCGGGGCCTCCTACGAGCAGTACTTC.

V usage is TRBV20-1 and J usage is TRBJ2-2, with 11 positions matching TRBD1. The CDR3 has 16 amino acids. Germline V CDR1 and CDR2: DFQATT, SNEGSKA (reference sequence). The junction had 8 bases not matched to a gene; V was cut back by 3 bases and J by 5 bases. CDR3 sequence (DNA): TGCAGTGCTAGCAATTTCGGGACAGGGGGGACCGGGGAGCTGTTTTTT. It specifies CSASNFGTGGTGELFF.

The gene calls are TRBV7-6 and TRBJ1-1; no clear D gene. Trimming removed 5 bases from V and 1 base from J, with 8 bases in between. CDR1 SGHVS and CDR2 FNYEAQ come from the germline V gene. CDR3 size: 13 residues. The CDR3 DNA reads TGTGCCAGCAGCGCGCAGGAGAACACTGAAGCTTTCTTT. Its protein is CASSAQENTEAFF.

The chain links TRBV29-1 to TRBJ2-1; no clear D. Between the trimmed V and J ends, which lost 6 bases and 0 bases, there was a span of 15 bases. The CDR3 consists of 15 residues. The germline V gene has CDR1 SQVTM and CDR2 ANQGSEA. This CDR3 reads CSVAAGSSSYNEQFF. CDR3 in DNA: TGCAGCGTCGCCGCAGGTTCGAGCTCCTACAATGAGCAGTTCTTC.

A single count supports this clonotype. The V and J genes are TRBV5-5 and TRBJ1-5; possible D gene TRBD1, 6 bases. Looked up from germline, CDR1 is SGHKS and CDR2 is YYEKEE (reference sequence). The V gene lost 3 bases and the J gene lost 4 bases, with 11 bases spanning the gap. This CDR3 spans 14 amino acids. CDR3 sequence (DNA): TGTGCCAGCAGCTACGGGACAACAAATCAGCCCCAGCATTTT. Translated, it gives CASSYGTTNQPQHF.

The rearrangement joins TRBV5-1 to TRBJ1-1; 8 bases match TRBD1. After removal of 3 bases from V and 5 bases from J, the junction contained 3 bases not matched to a gene. The CDR3 extends over 13 amino acids. The V gene's germline CDR1 is SGHRS and CDR2 YFSETQ. The CDR3 sequence is CASSSGTGTEAFF. CDR3 DNA sequence: TGCGCCAGCAGCTCCGGGACAGGAACTGAAGCTTTCTTT.

This clonotype was seen just once. This sequence joins TRBV20-1 and TRBJ1-4, with TRBD1 matching over 7 bases. Germline lookup yields CDR1 DFQATT and CDR2 SNEGSKA (reference sequence). V lost 3 bases, J lost 4 bases, and 11 bases stayed unmatched. This CDR3 is 16 amino acids long. CDR3 nucleotide sequence: TGCAGTGCTAGTGGGGTCTCGGGACAGTTTAATGAAAAACTGTTTTTT. Its translation is CSASGVSGQFNEKLFF.

This clonotype was recorded once. The V and J genes are TRBV6-1 and TRBJ2-2; D unresolved. The V end lost 2 bases, the J end lost 4 bases, and 11 bases lay between the germline ends. Looked up from germline, CDR1 is MNHNS and CDR2 is SASEGT. The CDR3 runs 15 residues. In DNA form, the CDR3 reads TGTGCCAGCAGTGAATTGGGTTCGGGCACCGGGGAGCTGTTTTTT. Translation: CASSELGSGTGELFF.

As DNA, the CDR3 is TGTGCCAGCAGTATTACAGGGTCTGCCCTCTACGAGCAGTACTTC. Translation: CASSITGSALYEQYF. V is TRBV12-3 or TRBV12-4 and J is TRBJ2-7; TRBD1 might be the D (6 bases). V lost 5 bases to trimming and J lost 3 bases, with 17 bases between them. This CDR3 contains 15 residues.

V and J are TRBV5-1 and TRBJ2-1; D possibly uses TRBD1 or TRBD2 (6 bases each). The CDR3 consists of 15 residues. V lost 4 bases and J lost 9, with 20 bases in between. The germline CDR1 and CDR2 sequences are SGHRS and YFSETQ. The CDR3 DNA is TGCGCCAGCAGCCCCACGAGGGGGGTACAGCTTGAGCAGTTCTTC. Protein: CASSPTRGVQLEQFF.

J is TRBJ2-2 and V is TRBV6-5; TRBD1 matches at 9 bases. Germline values: CDR1 MNHEY, CDR2 SVGAGI. This CDR3 contains 15 residues. V shed 4 bases and J 5 bases; nucleotides not matched to a gene: 5. CDR3: CASSFETGGTGELFF. The CDR3 coding sequence is TGTGCCAGCAGTTTCGAGACAGGGGGAACCGGGGAGCTGTTTTTT.

This chain joins TRBV23-1 and TRBJ1-1, with D uncertain. TRBV23-1 is an ORF for which the function is uncertain. Between the trimmed V and J ends, which lost 4 bases and 0 bases, there was a span of 12 bases. The CDR3 sequence is 15 residues long. CDR3 nucleotides: TGCGCCAGCAGTCCGACGACACTGATGAACACTGAAGCTTTCTTT. It is translated as CASSPTTLMNTEAFF.

The chain has TRBV7-2 and TRBJ2-2, with no clear D. Per germline, CDR1 SGHTA and CDR2 FQGNSA. V was shortened by 4 bases and J by 7 bases, with 16 bases between the two germline ends. The CDR3 extends over 15 amino acids. In DNA form, the CDR3 reads TGTGCCAGCAGCTCCGAACTGGGTCGGGTCGGGGAGCTGTTTTTT. This gives the protein CASSSELGRVGELFF.

The V call is TRBV24-1, the J call TRBJ2-7; no firm D call. Per germline, CDR1 KGHDR and CDR2 SFDVKD. The V gene lost 3 bases and the J gene lost 12 bases, with 20 bases spanning the gap. The CDR3 is made up of 14 amino acids. The CDR3 bases are TGTGCCACCAGTGATGGGGTCTTGAGCAACCTCGGGTACTTC. Translated, it gives CATSDGVLSNLGYF.

This chain joins TRBV12-3 or TRBV12-4 and TRBJ2-7; D unclear. V was pared by 2 bases and J by 2 bases, with 10 bases between. The CDR3 runs to 14 residues. The CDR3 is CASSLRVGTYEQYF. The CDR3 DNA sequence: TGTGCCAGCAGTTTAAGGGTAGGAACCTACGAGCAGTACTTC.

The table lists this clonotype with a count of one. This rearrangement joins TRBV12-3 or TRBV12-4 to TRBJ1-1; no definite D call. This CDR3 is built from 14 residues. V shed 3 bases and J shed 2 bases, with 10 bases lying between them. In DNA form, the CDR3 reads TGTGCCAGCAGTTTCGGTAGAATAAACACTGAAGCTTTCTTT. Translation: CASSFGRINTEAFF.

V and J are TRBV18 and TRBJ1-1, with unresolved D. The CDR3 covers 14 residues. The germline V gene encodes CDR1 KGHSH and CDR2 LQKENI. The ends were cut back, 2 bases at V and 4 bases at J, with 11 bases in the middle. In nucleotides, the CDR3 is TGTGCCAGCTCACCATTCGGAGAAAGCACTGAAGCTTTCTTT. As protein: CASSPFGESTEAFF.

The rearrangement links TRBV14 to TRBJ2-1, with 8 bases identical to TRBD2. V lost 8 bases to trimming and J lost 5 bases; unmatched junction nucleotides: 2. Germline V gene sequence: CDR1 SGHDN, CDR2 FVKESK. The CDR3 has 12 residues. The CDR3 DNA sequence: TGTGCCAGCCCAGCGGGAGACAATGAGCAGTTCTTC. This codes for CASPAGDNEQFF.

The chain combines TRBV5-6 with TRBJ1-2; D is undetermined. V was trimmed by 3 bases and J by 5 bases, leaving 8 bases between them. Per the germline V gene, CDR1 is SGHDT and CDR2 is YYEEEE. This CDR3 is 12 amino acids long. CDR3 sequence reads: CASSWKGYGYTF. The CDR3 region has the DNA TGTGCCAGCAGCTGGAAGGGTTATGGCTACACCTTC.

This clonotype was found once. Relative to the germline gene, one junction end is altered; a read error may explain this. The chain combines TRBV18 with TRBJ1-5; D call uncertain. The CDR3 spans 13 residues. Germline lookup yields CDR1 KGHSH and CDR2 LQKENI. The DNA for the CDR3 is TGTGCCAGCTCACCAGGTAGCAATCAGCTCCAGCATTTT. Protein sequence: CASSPGSNQLQHF.

This clonotype was seen once. The chain employs TRBV29-1 and TRBJ2-2; D is uncertain. Germline CDR1 SQVTM, CDR2 ANQGSEA. This CDR3 has 12 residues. Trimming shortened V by 3 bases and J by 1 base, and 3 bases separated the two germline ends. The CDR3 spells CSVERNTGELFF. CDR3 sequence (DNA): TGCAGCGTTGAGAGGAACACCGGGGAGCTGTTTTTT.

J is TRBJ1-4 and V is TRBV29-1, with D possibly TRBD1 on 5 matching bases. With 6 bases removed from V and 8 bases from J, the gap between germline ends came to 16 bases. The CDR3 runs to 13 residues. Germline-derived CDR1 and CDR2 are SQVTM and ANQGSEA. CDR3 sequence reads: CSVSAGTQEKLFF. DNA for the CDR3: TGCAGCGTATCTGCCGGGACGCAAGAAAAACTGTTTTTT. Using reference TRBV29-1 and TRBJ1-4 for the parts outside the CDR3, the full variable domain is SAVISQKPSRDICQRGTSLTIQCQVDSQVTMMFWYRQQPGQSLTLIATANQGSEATYESGFVIDKFPISRPNLTFSTLTVSNMSPEDSSIYLCSVSAGTQEKLFFGSGTQLSVL.

This clonotype is a singleton in its sample. The rearrangement joins TRBV12-3 or TRBV12-4 to TRBJ2-2; D call uncertain. This CDR3 has 16 amino acids. V lost 7 bases and J 4 bases, leaving 19 bases between the germline ends. The CDR3, as DNA: TGTGCCAGCAAGCGATTGGGCGAGTCGAGCACCGGGGAGCTGTTTTTT. The encoded protein is CASKRLGESSTGELFF.